This passage covers 19 T cell receptor beta chains from one sample sequenced in a study of beta chain features in type 1 diabetes. Study outcomes and limitations: Among patients with Type 1 diabetes, TCRB CDR3s were moderately but significantly shorter in every one of the four CD4+ subsets.

These receptors' antigens are unknown. Expressed TCRB transcripts were sequenced after all isolated RNA was converted to cDNA. Here immunoSEQ multiplex PCR was the method, and the copy in TCRdb shows in-frame clones only, minus some. Of a few hundred thousand clones in the sample, around 10% are singletons; the top ten hold approximately 0.55%. Sequenced material: central memory CD4+ T cells from blood. The receptors shown here come from a man aged 25-45 years with type 1 diabetes.

This clone was seen ten or more times. The rearrangement joins TRBV19 to TRBJ1-5, with 8 bases fitting TRBD1. V gave up 6 bases and J gave up 0 bases; unmatched junction bases: 7. This CDR3 is 16 amino acids long. Per germline, CDR1 LNHDA and CDR2 SQIVND (reference sequence). The DNA for the CDR3 is TGTGCCAGTAGGTCGACAGGGGATCTTAGCAATCAGCCCCAGCATTTT. Translation gives CASRSTGDLSNQPQHF.

This clone was counted between two and nine times. The V gene is TRBV6-5, the J gene TRBJ2-7; possibly TRBD1 for D (5 bases). The CDR3 extends over 13 amino acids. Trimming left V 5 bases short and J 3 bases short, with 11 bases between. CDR1 MNHEY and CDR2 SVGAGI come from the germline V gene. CDR3 bases: TGTGCCAGCAGTCGACAGAAACTCTACGAGCAGTACTTC. Residues: CASSRQKLYEQYF.

The V gene is TRBV6-6, the J gene TRBJ2-3; possibly TRBD1 for D (5 bases). Trimming left V 6 bases short and J 0 bases short, with 10 bases between. CDR1 is MNHNY, CDR2 SVGAGI, per germline (reference sequence). The CDR3 is 14 residues long. Here the CDR3 DNA reads TGTGCCAGCAGCCTTCGACAGAGCACAGATACGCAGTATTTT. This sequence encodes CASSLRQSTDTQYF.

The chain couples TRBV29-1 to TRBJ2-3, with 7 bases aligning to TRBD2. J was trimmed by 5 bases and V by 7 bases; bases with no gene match: 12. The CDR3 consists of 14 residues. Germline CDR1 is SQVTM and CDR2 is ANQGSEA. The CDR3 is CSARKKTSRDTQYF. CDR3 sequence (DNA): TGCAGCGCCCGCAAGAAGACTAGCCGAGATACGCAGTATTTT.

This clone was detected a few times. This chain uses TRBV27 with TRBJ1-3; tentative D call: TRBD1 (5 bases). The CDR3 contains 14 residues. The V end lost 6 bases, the J end lost 7 bases, and 16 bases lay between the germline ends. CDR1 and CDR2 from the germline V gene are MNHEY and SMNVEV (reference sequence). The CDR3 DNA sequence: TGTGCCAGCAGCCGTATAGGGGCGGCGAACACCATATATTTT. Its protein product is CASSRIGAANTIYF.

The V and J genes are TRBV7-3 and TRBJ2-4; D may be TRBD1 (6 bases). Germline CDR1 reads SGHTA; CDR2 reads FQGTGA. The CDR3 has 11 amino acids. The CDR3 sequence: CATGHETIQYF. The CDR3 bases are TGTGCGACGGGACATGAAACCATTCAGTACTTC.

This clone showed up just a few times. The chain is built from TRBV28 and TRBJ1-2; D gene uncertain. V lost 7 bases and J lost 8, with 17 bases in between. From germline, CDR1 is MDHEN and CDR2 SYDVKM. CDR3 length: 13 amino acids. The CDR3 bases are TGTGCCAGCACCCTGACTTCGGCGGGAGGCTACACCTTC. As protein: CASTLTSAGGYTF.

The chain joins TRBV21-1 to TRBJ2-3; the table gives TRBD2 as D, unverified against the DNA. TRBV21-1 is a pseudogene. CDR3 length: 13 residues. The CDR3 protein is CASSKAQRDTQYF. The CDR3 coding sequence is TGTGCCAGCAGCAAAGCGCAGCGGGATACGCAGTATTTT.

This clone was picked up a small number of times. The V call is TRBV5-1, the J call TRBJ2-5; 9 bases are a match to TRBD2. The V gene end was trimmed by 1 base and the J gene end by 3 bases; junction bases not matched to a gene: 7. The CDR3 is 16 amino acids. Germline CDR1 SGHRS, CDR2 YFSETQ. The CDR3 spells CASSLLPAGGEETQYF. The CDR3 coding sequence is TGCGCCAGCAGCTTGTTGCCAGCGGGAGGAGAAGAGACCCAGTACTTC.

This clone was detected a few times. A junction end diverges from the germline sequence, so it may reflect a read error. The gene calls are TRBV7-2 and TRBJ2-5; 10 nucleotides line up with TRBD1. Germline lookup yields CDR1 SGHTA and CDR2 FQGNSA. This CDR3 contains 15 residues. In DNA form, the CDR3 reads TGCGCCAGCAGCCAGGGACAGGGGCGTCAAGAGACCCAGTACTTC. Translated: CASSQGQGRQETQYF.

This clone has more than one count but fewer than ten. The chain joins TRBV10-3 to TRBJ2-2, with TRBD2 matching over 7 bases. Trimming at V came to 9 bases and at J to 6 bases, leaving 13 bases not matched to a gene. CDR1 is ENHRY and CDR2 is SYGVKD in the germline V gene. The CDR3 totals 15 residues. The CDR3 DNA reads TGTGCCATGCATCCGGGAGGCCCTAGGGCCGGGGAGCTGTTTTTT. It is translated as CAMHPGGPRAGELFF.

This clone was counted a few times. The junction does not match germline at one end; this may be a read error. The gene calls are TRBV6-5 and TRBJ1-5; 9 bases are shared with TRBD1. The CDR3 consists of 15 residues. CDR1 is MNHEY and CDR2 is SVGAGI in the germline V gene. Here the CDR3 reads CASSPQGARKQPQHF. The CDR3 bases are TGTGCCAGCAGTCCACAGGGGGCGCGCAAACAGCCCCAGCATTTT.

The chain combines TRBV7-6 with TRBJ2-7; 7 nucleotides line up with TRBD2. The V and J ends lost 0 bases and 5 bases, in that order; junction bases with no gene match: 1. The germline gives CDR1 SGHVS, CDR2 FNYEAQ. The CDR3 has 13 residues. The CDR3 is CASSLAAGDEQYF. In DNA, the CDR3 is TGTGCCAGCAGCTTAGCGGCGGGAGACGAGCAGTACTTC.

This sequence joins TRBV7-9 and TRBJ1-3; 7 bases align to TRBD1. The ends lost 6 bases at V and 7 bases at J; junction bases unmatched: 9. CDR1 SEHNR and CDR2 FQNEAQ come from the germline V gene (reference sequence). This CDR3 spans 14 amino acids. In DNA form, the CDR3 reads TGTGCCAGCAGGACAGGGAACGATGCGAACACCATATATTTT. It codes for CASRTGNDANTIYF.

This clone was counted only a few times. The V gene is TRBV29-1, the J gene TRBJ1-2; 8 nucleotides agree with TRBD1. CDR1 is SQVTM, CDR2 ANQGSEA, per germline. The length of the CDR3 is 16 residues. After removal of 6 bases from V and 2 bases from J, the junction contained 14 bases not matched to a gene. This chain's CDR3 is CSVDPPQGALNYGYTF. The DNA for the CDR3 is TGCAGCGTGGATCCGCCCCAGGGGGCCCTAAACTATGGCTACACCTTC.

This clone showed up just a few times. The chain carries TRBV29-1 and TRBJ2-5, with a weak D call TRBD2 (6 bases). Trimming left V 4 bases short and J 3 bases short, with 9 bases between. The CDR3 has 12 residues. Germline-derived CDR1 and CDR2 are SQVTM and ANQGSEA. In DNA, the CDR3 is TGCAGCGTTGCTAGCGCTGAAGAGACCCAGTACTTC. It specifies CSVASAEETQYF.

V and J are TRBV5-4 and TRBJ2-5; no definite D call. This CDR3 comprises 13 residues. V lost 4 bases and J 3 bases, leaving 10 bases between the germline ends. Germline CDR1 and CDR2: SGHNT and YYREEE (reference sequence). The CDR3 loop is CASSQYPKETQYF. CDR3 nucleotide sequence: TGTGCCAGCAGCCAATATCCTAAAGAGACCCAGTACTTC.

This clone appeared a few times. The chain employs TRBV7-3 and TRBJ2-3, with D perhaps matching TRBD1 or TRBD2 (5 bases each). Per germline, CDR1 SGHTA and CDR2 FQGTGA. V lost 0 bases to trimming and J lost 10 bases, with 20 bases between them. The CDR3 totals 16 residues. CDR3 sequence: CASSLTGTTVRYAQYF. The DNA for the CDR3 is TGTGCCAGCAGCTTAACCGGGACCACGGTACGCTATGCGCAGTATTTT.

V gene TRBV19 combines with J gene TRBJ2-7; D is perhaps TRBD1 or TRBD2 (5 bases each). This CDR3 spans 14 amino acids. Germline assignment: CDR1 LNHDA and CDR2 SQIVND (reference sequence). With 9 bases removed from V and 3 bases from J, the gap between germline ends came to 18 bases. DNA of the CDR3: TGTGCCAGCACTACGGGACCCCCTCTCTACGAGCAGTACTTC. Its protein is CASTTGPPLYEQYF.